This TCR beta chain was identified in a study of monozygotic twins with inflammatory bowel disease. Study outcomes and limitations: Similarity of repertoires did not differ between concordant and discordant twins, possibly from limited power. Part of the variability in patient repertoires may have come from differing immunosuppressive treatments.

As to this clonotype: The target antigen is unknown.

Germline V CDR1 and CDR2: MNHEY, SMNVEV (reference sequence). This CDR3 is 15 amino acids long. The authors used roughly 3,800 ng of total RNA per TCR library. Using the 5' RACE reads, TCRdb records one entry per CDR3 protein without DNA. Listed are tens of thousands of distinct CDR3 sequences; less than 7.5% falls within the top ten. The rearrangement joins TRBV27 to TRBJ1-3; there is no DNA to check the TCRdb D call of TRBD1. The TCR originated in a human donor with ulcerative colitis or Crohn's disease, or a healthy co-twin of an affected twin (not recorded which). Sequenced: blood. This chain's CDR3 is CASSLSWTAGNTIYF.